This T cell receptor (beta chain) was obtained from a study of shared clonotypes between healthy human individuals. Study results and caveats: Generation probabilities were higher for clonotypes shared across all four sorted-subset donors than for unshared ones.

As defined, naive CD8 cells were CD45RO-negative and positively selected for CCR7, with terminally differentiated effector memory CD45RA+ cells excluded. Among the donors, all were Caucasian adults who lived in Nashville, Tennessee. The assay was run at deep level. Measured with immunoSEQ multiplex PCR; TCRdb has only the in-frame clones, and not every one. The sample consists of under 1 million clones, about 96% of them appearing once. A note on this clone: Its antigen is unknown.

Specimen: naive CD8+ T cells sorted from blood. The TCR originated in a young man in good health.

The CDR3 here is CASSSTDNFNEQFF. The CDR3 bases are TGTGCCAGCAGCTCTACCGACAATTTCAATGAGCAGTTCTTC. This sequence joins TRBV7-6 and TRBJ2-1; unclear D gene. In germline, CDR1 is SGHVS, CDR2 FNYEAQ. The V end lost 4 bases, the J end lost 6 bases, and 13 bases lay between the germline ends. The CDR3 extends over 14 amino acids.